Sequencing of this T cell receptor beta chain was carried out in a study of blood T cell repertoires in COVID-19. Study in general: COVID-19 samples collected from the United States, Italy and Spain covered acute and convalescent phases. In each case, the material was cDNA or gDNA derived from T cells, B-cell-depleted T cells, or PBMCs.

It was during active infection that Seattle patients were enrolled and then longitudinally followed. V dropped 5 bases and J dropped 9 bases, with 11 bases sitting between them. Germline V gene lookup returns CDR1 MDHEN and CDR2 SYDVKM. CDR3 size: 13 residues. Authors' processing steps: Estimation of nucleated cell counts was performed using reference gene primer amplification. Profiled with immunoSEQ multiplex PCR; TCRdb holds only in-frame clones, not every one. Clone size and the V and J calls come from that table; the DNA yielded D and trimming. This table holds 250,000 to 350,000 clones, around 81% found once.

The sequence was collected from a person in their 70s with COVID-19, enrolled during active disease. Sequenced: peripheral blood. The chain links TRBV28 to TRBJ1-6; D ambiguous. Here the CDR3 reads CASSPDRVSPLHF. CDR3 DNA: TGTGCCAGCAGTCCAGACCGGGTTTCACCCCTCCACTTT.